One sample yielded the 3 T cell receptor beta chains listed below, sequenced in a study of blood T cell repertoires in COVID-19. Using immunoSEQ multiplex PCR, the repertoire was profiled, and TCRdb retains in-frame clones only, with some absent. Among more than 250,000 clones listed, about 84% were seen once. Sequenced input: peripheral blood. The receptors derive from a woman aged 45-65 years with acute or convalescent COVID-19.

The chain carries TRBV6-6 and TRBJ1-6, with 7 bases lining up with TRBD1. After removal of 1 base from V and 10 bases from J, the junction contained 10 bases not matched to a gene. Per germline, CDR1 MNHNY and CDR2 SVGAGI (reference sequence). CDR3 length: 16 amino acids. The CDR3 DNA reads TGTGCCAGCAGTTACTTCGGACAGGAGGAAGGATCACCCCTCCACTTT. Amino acids: CASSYFGQEEGSPLHF.

The gene calls are TRBV5-6 and TRBJ2-7; D may be TRBD2 (6 bases). V lost 6 bases to trimming and J lost 4 bases, with 20 bases between them. Looked up from germline, CDR1 is SGHDT and CDR2 is YYEEEE. The CDR3 extends over 15 amino acids. The CDR3 is CASTPINGGTYEQYF. In DNA, the CDR3 is TGTGCCAGCACCCCCATCAATGGAGGGACTTACGAGCAGTACTTC.

This rearrangement joins TRBV15 to TRBJ2-1; 8 positions match TRBD2. V lost 5 bases, J lost 2 bases, and 11 bases stayed unmatched. The CDR3 spans 17 residues. The germline V gene encodes CDR1 LNHNV and CDR2 YYDKDF (reference sequence). The DNA for the CDR3 is TGTGCCACCAGCCGGACTAGCCTGACTTGGGCCTACAATGAGCAGTTCTTC. Protein: CATSRTSLTWAYNEQFF.